Below, one T cell receptor beta chain is given with its context. This sample was included in a study of T cell changes during pregnancy in multiple sclerosis. Germline CDR1 reads LNHDA; CDR2 reads SQIVND (reference sequence). CDR3 size: 15 residues. J was trimmed by 6 bases and V by 6 bases; bases with no gene match: 7. Measured with immunoSEQ multiplex PCR; TCRdb has only the in-frame clones, and not every one. The sample has 70,000 to 95,000 clones; around 90% are singletons. This material consisted of CD4+ T cells from peripheral blood mononuclear cells, taken in the second trimester of pregnancy. The sequence was collected from a female donor with multiple sclerosis, enrolled in a pregnancy study. The V gene is TRBV19, the J gene TRBJ2-2, with 10 bases matching TRBD2. The CDR3 DNA sequence: TGTGCCAGTAGCCGTCTAGCGGGGGCCGCCGGGGAGCTGTTTTTT. Its protein product is CASSRLAGAAGELFF.